This T cell receptor beta chain was recovered during a study of T cells in Graves' hyperthyroidism and ophthalmopathy. RNA transcripts served as the template for amplifying TCR beta CDR3 regions. The HTBI primer set was used in a first-round RT-PCR of the TCR CDR3. TCRdb re-derived calls from the multiplex PCR reads in MiXCR, one entry per CDR3 protein. The repertoire holds about 95,000 distinct CDR3 sequences, with 40% as singletons. This clonotype was counted many times. Its antigen is as yet unknown. Study-wide results and limits: Most thyroid clonotypes expanded above 0.001 were also detected in blood.

Trimming removed 0 bases from V and 2 bases from J, with 12 bases in between. The CDR3 runs 16 residues. CDR1 and CDR2 (germline): SGHRS, YFSETQ. What was sequenced was peripheral blood or thyroid tissue (not recorded which). This TCR derives from a woman in her 30s with Graves' hyperthyroidism. V and J are TRBV5-1 and TRBJ1-3; D unclear. CDR3 bases: TGCGCCAGCAGCTTGGAGGCGACTACTGCTGGAAACACCATATATTTT. Amino acids: CASSLEATTAGNTIYF.